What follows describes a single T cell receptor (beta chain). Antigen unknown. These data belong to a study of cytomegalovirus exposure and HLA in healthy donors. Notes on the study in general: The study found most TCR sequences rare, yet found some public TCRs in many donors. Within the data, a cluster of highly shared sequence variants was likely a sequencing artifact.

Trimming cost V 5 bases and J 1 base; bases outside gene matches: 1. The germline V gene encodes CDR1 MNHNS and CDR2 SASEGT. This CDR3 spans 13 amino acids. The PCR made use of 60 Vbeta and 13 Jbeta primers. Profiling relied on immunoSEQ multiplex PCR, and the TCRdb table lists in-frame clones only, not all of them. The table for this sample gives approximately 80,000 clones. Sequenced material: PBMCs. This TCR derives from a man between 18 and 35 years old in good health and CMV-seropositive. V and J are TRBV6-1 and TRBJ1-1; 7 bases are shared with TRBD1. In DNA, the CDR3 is TGTGCCAGCAGTCGGACAGGGAACACTGAAGCTTTCTTT. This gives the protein CASSRTGNTEAFF.